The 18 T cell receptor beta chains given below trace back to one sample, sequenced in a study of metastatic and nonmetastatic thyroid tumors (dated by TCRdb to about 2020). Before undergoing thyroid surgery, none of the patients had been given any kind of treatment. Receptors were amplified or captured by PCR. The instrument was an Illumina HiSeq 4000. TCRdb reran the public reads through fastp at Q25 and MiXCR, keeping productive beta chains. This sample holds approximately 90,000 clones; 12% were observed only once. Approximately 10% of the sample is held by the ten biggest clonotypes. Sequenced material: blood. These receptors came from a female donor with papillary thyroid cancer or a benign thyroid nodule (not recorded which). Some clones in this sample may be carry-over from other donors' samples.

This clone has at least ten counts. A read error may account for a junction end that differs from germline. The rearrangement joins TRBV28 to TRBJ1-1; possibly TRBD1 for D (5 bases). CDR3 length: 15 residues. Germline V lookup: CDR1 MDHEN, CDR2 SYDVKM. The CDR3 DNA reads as TGTACCAGCAGGGAGAGCCTAGGGCAGGGCACTGAAGCTTTCTTT. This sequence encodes CTSRESLGQGTEAFF.

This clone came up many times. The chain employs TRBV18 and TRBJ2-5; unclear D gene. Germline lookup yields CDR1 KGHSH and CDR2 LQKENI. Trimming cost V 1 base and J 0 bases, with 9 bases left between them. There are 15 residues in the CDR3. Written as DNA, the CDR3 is TGTGCCAGCTCACCACAGTTTCGGAACCAAGAGACCCAGTACTTC. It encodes CASSPQFRNQETQYF. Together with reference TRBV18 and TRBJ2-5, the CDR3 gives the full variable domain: NAGVMQNPRHLVRRRGQEARLRCSPMKGHSHVYWYRQLPEEGLKFMVYLQKENIIDESGMPKERFSAEFPKEGPSILRIQQVVRGDSAAYFCASSPQFRNQETQYFGPGTRLLVL.

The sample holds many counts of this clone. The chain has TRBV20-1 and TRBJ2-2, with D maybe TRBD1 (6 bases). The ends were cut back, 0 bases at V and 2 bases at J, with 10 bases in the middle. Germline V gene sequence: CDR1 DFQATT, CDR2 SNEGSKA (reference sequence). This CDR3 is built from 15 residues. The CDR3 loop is CSARELGQNTGELFF. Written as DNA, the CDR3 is TGCAGTGCTAGAGAGTTGGGACAAAACACCGGGGAGCTGTTTTTT.

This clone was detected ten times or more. In DNA, the CDR3 is TGTGCCAGCAGTATTTCGGACAGGGACTATGGCTACACCTTC. Translated: CASSISDRDYGYTF. The chain combines TRBV6-1 with TRBJ1-2, with 8 bases matching TRBD1. Germline V CDR1 and CDR2: MNHNS, SASEGT. Trimming removed 5 bases from V and 3 bases from J; junction bases left unmatched: 5. The CDR3 runs to 14 residues.

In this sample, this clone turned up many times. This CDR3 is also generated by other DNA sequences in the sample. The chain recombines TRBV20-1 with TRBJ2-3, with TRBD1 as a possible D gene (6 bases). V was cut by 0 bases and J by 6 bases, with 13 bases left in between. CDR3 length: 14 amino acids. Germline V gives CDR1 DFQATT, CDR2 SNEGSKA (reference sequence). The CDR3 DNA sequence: TGCAGTGCTAGAGATCATCGGCAGGGGGATACGCAGTATTTT. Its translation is CSARDHRQGDTQYF.

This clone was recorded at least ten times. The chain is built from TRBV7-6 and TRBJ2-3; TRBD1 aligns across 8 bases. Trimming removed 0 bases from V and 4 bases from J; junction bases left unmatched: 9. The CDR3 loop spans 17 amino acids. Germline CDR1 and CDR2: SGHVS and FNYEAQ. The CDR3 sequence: CASSLAPSNRGADTQYF. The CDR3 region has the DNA TGTGCCAGCAGCTTAGCTCCCTCCAACAGGGGGGCAGATACGCAGTATTTT.

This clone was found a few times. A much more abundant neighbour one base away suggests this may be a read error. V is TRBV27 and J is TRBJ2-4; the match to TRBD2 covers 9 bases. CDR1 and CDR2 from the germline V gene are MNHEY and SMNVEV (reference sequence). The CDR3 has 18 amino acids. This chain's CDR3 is CASRGVSSGSFAKNIQHF. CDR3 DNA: TGTGCCAGCAGGGGTGTGAGTAGCGGGAGCTTCGCCAAAAACATTCAGCACTTC.

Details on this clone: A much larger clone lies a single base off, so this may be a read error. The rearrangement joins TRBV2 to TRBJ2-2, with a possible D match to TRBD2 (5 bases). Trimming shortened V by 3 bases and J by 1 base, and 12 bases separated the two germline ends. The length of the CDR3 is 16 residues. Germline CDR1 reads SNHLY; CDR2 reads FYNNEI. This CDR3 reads CASSEDFRVNTGELFF. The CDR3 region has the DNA TGTGCCAGCAGTGAGGACTTTCGAGTGAACACCGGGGAGCTGTTTTTT.

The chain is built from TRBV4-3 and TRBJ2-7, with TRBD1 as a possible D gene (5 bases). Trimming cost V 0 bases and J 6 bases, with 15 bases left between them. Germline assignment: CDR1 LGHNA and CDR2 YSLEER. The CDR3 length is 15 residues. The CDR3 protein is CASSQDYQGFAEQYF. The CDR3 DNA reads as TGCGCCAGCAGCCAAGATTATCAGGGTTTCGCCGAGCAGTACTTC.

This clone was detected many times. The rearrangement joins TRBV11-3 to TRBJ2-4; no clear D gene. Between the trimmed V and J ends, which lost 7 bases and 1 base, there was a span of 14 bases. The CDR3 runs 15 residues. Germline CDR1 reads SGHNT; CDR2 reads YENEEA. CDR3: CASTRKRTAKNIQYF. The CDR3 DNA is TGTGCCAGCACCAGAAAACGTACGGCCAAAAACATTCAGTACTTC.

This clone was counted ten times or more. This CDR3 is CASSIDHTRSYNEQFF. In DNA form, the CDR3 reads TGTGCCAGTAGTATAGATCACACTCGCTCCTACAATGAGCAGTTCTTC. V usage is TRBV19 and J usage is TRBJ2-1; D is unresolved. Germline CDR1 and CDR2: LNHDA and SQIVND (reference sequence). Trimming removed 0 bases from V and 0 bases from J, with 9 bases in between. CDR3 length equals 16 residues.

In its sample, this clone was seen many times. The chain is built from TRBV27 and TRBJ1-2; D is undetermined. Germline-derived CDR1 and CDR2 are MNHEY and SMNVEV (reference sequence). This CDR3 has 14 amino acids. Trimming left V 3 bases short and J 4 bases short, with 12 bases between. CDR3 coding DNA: TGTGCCAGCAGTTTTTCCGGGGAGGGCTATGGCTACACCTTC. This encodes CASSFSGEGYGYTF.

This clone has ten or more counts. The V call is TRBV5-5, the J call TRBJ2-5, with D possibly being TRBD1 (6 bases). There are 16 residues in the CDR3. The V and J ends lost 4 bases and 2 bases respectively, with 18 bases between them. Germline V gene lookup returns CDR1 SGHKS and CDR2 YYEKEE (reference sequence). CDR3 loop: CASSPGGQGPQETQYF. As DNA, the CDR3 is TGTGCCAGCAGCCCTGGGGGTCAGGGGCCACAAGAGACCCAGTACTTC.

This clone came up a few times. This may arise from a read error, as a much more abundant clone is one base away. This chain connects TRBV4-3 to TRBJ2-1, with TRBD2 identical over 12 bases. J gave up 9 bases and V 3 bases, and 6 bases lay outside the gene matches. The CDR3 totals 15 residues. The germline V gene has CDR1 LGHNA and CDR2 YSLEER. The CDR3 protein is CASSQLTSGSSEQFF. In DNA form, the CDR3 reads TGCGCCAGCAGCCAGTTGACTAGCGGGAGCAGTGAGCAGTTCTTC.

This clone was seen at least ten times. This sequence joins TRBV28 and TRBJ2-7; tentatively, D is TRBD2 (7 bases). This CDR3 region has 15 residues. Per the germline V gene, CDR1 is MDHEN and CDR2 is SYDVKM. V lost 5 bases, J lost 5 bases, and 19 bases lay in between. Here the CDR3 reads CASSPWGRGRNEQYF. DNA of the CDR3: TGTGCCAGCAGTCCCTGGGGGAGGGGGAGGAACGAGCAGTACTTC.

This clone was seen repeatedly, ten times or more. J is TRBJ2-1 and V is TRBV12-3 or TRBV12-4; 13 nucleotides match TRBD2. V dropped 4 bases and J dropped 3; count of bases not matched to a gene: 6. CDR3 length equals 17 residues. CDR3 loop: CASSSGTSGIGYNEQFF. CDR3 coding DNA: TGTGCCAGCAGTTCGGGGACTAGCGGGATCGGCTACAATGAGCAGTTCTTC.

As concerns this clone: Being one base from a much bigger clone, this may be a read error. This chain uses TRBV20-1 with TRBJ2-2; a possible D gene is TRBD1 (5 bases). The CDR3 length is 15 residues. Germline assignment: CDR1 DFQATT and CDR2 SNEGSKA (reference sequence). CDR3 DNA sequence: TGCGGTGTACGTTCGCAGGGTGTGAACACCGGGGAGCTGTTTTTT. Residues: CGVRSQGVNTGELFF.

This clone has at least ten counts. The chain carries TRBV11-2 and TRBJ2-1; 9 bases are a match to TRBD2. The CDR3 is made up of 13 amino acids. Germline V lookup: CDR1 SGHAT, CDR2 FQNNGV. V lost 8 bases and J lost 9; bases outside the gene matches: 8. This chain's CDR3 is CASSILAGGEQFF. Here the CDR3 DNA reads TGTGCCAGCTCCATACTAGCGGGCGGTGAGCAGTTCTTC.